A single TCR beta chain is shown here with its context. The authors' processing: Estimated nucleated cell counts came from reference gene primer amplification. Using immunoSEQ multiplex PCR, the repertoire was profiled, and TCRdb retains in-frame clones only, with some absent. V and J calls and clone size are given by that table; D and trimming were obtained from the DNA. The sample lists tens of thousands of clones, roughly 96% occurring once. V dropped 2 bases and J dropped 5 bases, with 12 bases sitting between them. The CDR3 length is 15 residues. The V gene's germline CDR1 is SEHNR and CDR2 FQNEAQ (reference sequence). This specimen belongs to a study of blood T cell repertoires in COVID-19. Study-wide context: Donors in the United States, Italy and Spain gave samples during acute or convalescent COVID-19. The analysed material was cDNA or gDNA that came from T cells, B-cell-depleted T cells, or PBMCs.

The receptor was isolated from a human donor with active COVID-19. The donor label of this sample is uncertain. The rearrangement joins TRBV7-9 to TRBJ1-4; D unclear. The sample consisted of peripheral blood. The CDR3 protein is CASSLMQQKNEKLFF. In nucleotides, the CDR3 is TGTGCCAGCAGCTTAATGCAACAGAAAAATGAAAAACTGTTTTTT.